This TCR beta chain comes out of a study of early T cells in non-severe SARS-CoV-2 infection. Study information: Chains were not paired, and sequencing was done on bulk RNA from unsorted whole blood.

CDR3 length: 14 residues. V shed 5 bases, J shed 8 bases, and the junction held 7 bases outside the gene matches. The germline gives CDR1 SEHNR, CDR2 FQNEAQ (reference sequence). Unique molecular identifiers were attached to individual cDNA molecules. TCRdb itself ran the 5' RACE reads through MiXCR, one entry per CDR3 protein. The table has over 55,000 distinct CDR3 sequences, about 8.4% seen once; the top ten hold 3% to 4%. Overall study results and limits: Anti-spike CD8 specificities were favored by VDJdb matching, whose results missed private and CD4 specificities.

This clonotype has ten or more counts. The antigen is unknown. This chain uses TRBV7-9 with TRBJ1-2, with 11 bases that match TRBD1. The receptor was derived from an adult who was a healthcare worker with PCR-confirmed SARS-CoV-2 infection or an uninfected control (not recorded which). Material for sequencing was whole blood. CDR3 sequence: CASSQGQGAWGYTF. CDR3 DNA sequence: TGTGCCAGCAGCCAAGGACAGGGGGCATGGGGCTACACCTTC.